The next 19 T cell receptor beta chains were all read from a single sample in a study of CD8 T cells in ankylosing spondylitis. Antigen specificity for these receptors is unknown. Study conclusions and caveats: It appeared that ankylosing spondylitis blood was characterized by a TCR beta motif of seven or eight highly homologous variants.

TCRdb analysed the 5' RACE reads with MiXCR anew, one entry per CDR3 protein. The data contain about 330,000 distinct CDR3 sequences, approximately 8.2% of them seen just once; the ten biggest clones take up approximately 15%. What was sequenced was blood, either unsorted or a sorted T cell fraction (not recorded which). The receptors were gathered from a male donor with ankylosing spondylitis.

This clonotype was seen only a few times. Relative to the germline gene, one junction end is altered; a read error may explain this. The chain joins TRBV20-1 to TRBJ2-1; 7 positions agree with TRBD2. The CDR3 is 14 amino acids. Germline assignment: CDR1 DFQATT and CDR2 SNEGSKA (reference sequence). This CDR3 is CSARGLAALGEQFF. The CDR3 DNA reads as TGCAGTGCGAGAGGCCTAGCGGCCCTGGGTGAGCAGTTCTTC.

This clonotype occurred many times. V is TRBV5-1 and J is TRBJ2-3, with 13 positions matching TRBD2. CDR1 is SGHRS and CDR2 is YFSETQ in the germline V gene. V was clipped by 3 bases and J by 3 bases; unmatched bases: 1. The CDR3 length is 15 residues. CDR3 sequence reads: CASSWTSGSTDTQYF. The CDR3 DNA reads TGCGCCAGCAGCTGGACTAGCGGGAGTACAGATACGCAGTATTTT.

Only a few counts were recorded for this clonotype. V usage is TRBV29-1 and J usage is TRBJ1-2; D uncertain. V dropped 3 bases and J dropped 3 bases, with 8 bases sitting between them. CDR1 and CDR2 from the germline V gene are SQVTM and ANQGSEA. The CDR3 is 12 residues long. The CDR3: CSVEHSYYGYTF. The CDR3 DNA sequence: TGCAGCGTTGAGCACAGTTACTATGGCTACACCTTC. Full variable domain (outside the CDR3, taken from reference TRBV29-1 and TRBJ1-2): SAVISQKPSRDICQRGTSLTIQCQVDSQVTMMFWYRQQPGQSLTLIATANQGSEATYESGFVIDKFPISRPNLTFSTLTVSNMSPEDSSIYLCSVEHSYYGYTFGSGTRLTVV.

This clonotype has only a few counts. J is TRBJ2-7 and V is TRBV5-1; 14 nucleotides agree with TRBD2. Germline V CDR1 and CDR2: SGHRS, YFSETQ. V gave up 4 bases and J gave up 1 base; unmatched junction bases: 16. The CDR3 runs 20 residues. The CDR3 DNA sequence: TGCGCCAGCAGCGGCTTTGCCGGGACTAGCGGGAGAGGAAGGTCCTACGAGCAGTACTTC. It translates to CASSGFAGTSGRGRSYEQYF.

This clonotype was observed many times. V is TRBV6-2 or TRBV6-3 and J is TRBJ1-1; no clear D. The CDR3 runs 13 residues. Between the trimmed V and J ends, which lost 4 bases and 5 bases, there was a span of 11 bases. Germline V gene data show CDR1 as MNHEY and CDR2 as SVGEGT. CDR3 protein: CASSFGPQTEAFF. In DNA form, the CDR3 reads TGTGCCAGCAGTTTCGGGCCTCAAACTGAAGCTTTCTTT.

In its sample, this clonotype was seen many times. V gene TRBV5-1 combines with J gene TRBJ2-1; unclear D gene. This CDR3 is 13 amino acids long. Germline V gene sequence: CDR1 SGHRS, CDR2 YFSETQ. V was cut by 0 bases and J by 9 bases, with 10 bases left in between. The CDR3 here is CASSLAGSIEQFF. As DNA, the CDR3 is TGCGCCAGCAGCTTGGCGGGTAGCATTGAGCAGTTCTTC.

The rearrangement joins TRBV30 to TRBJ2-7; D is undetermined. The length of the CDR3 is 14 residues. V was trimmed by 0 bases and J by 5 bases, leaving 14 bases between them. Germline assignment: CDR1 GTSNPN and CDR2 SVGIG (reference sequence). The CDR3 sequence is CAWSVHLPEDEQYF. The CDR3 nucleotides are TGTGCCTGGAGTGTTCACCTACCCGAGGACGAGCAGTACTTC.

The chain uses TRBV10-1 and TRBJ2-1; D call uncertain. This CDR3 region has 15 residues. V dropped 0 bases and J dropped 3 bases, with 9 bases sitting between them. Germline CDR1 is WNHNN and CDR2 is SYGVQD (reference sequence). CDR3 in DNA: TGCGCCAGCAGTGAGTCGGGCCTCGGCTACAATGAGCAGTTCTTC. This translates into CASSESGLGYNEQFF.

The chain uses TRBV5-1 and TRBJ2-1; 7 bases are a match to TRBD1. V was clipped by 3 bases and J by 3 bases; unmatched bases: 6. The CDR3 totals 15 residues. Germline CDR1 reads SGHRS; CDR2 reads YFSETQ. CDR3 protein: CASSYSGTDYNEQFF. As DNA, the CDR3 is TGCGCCAGCAGCTACTCCGGGACAGACTACAATGAGCAGTTCTTC.

This clonotype occurred a few times. The CDR3 nucleotides are TGTGCCAGCAGTATTCGGACAGGGGGCCCCGAGCAGTACTTC. Translation gives CASSIRTGGPEQYF. This rearrangement joins TRBV2 to TRBJ2-7; 11 bases match TRBD1. The germline gives CDR1 SNHLY, CDR2 FYNNEI. V was pared by 5 bases and J by 6 bases, with 6 bases of the junction left unmatched. This CDR3 comprises 14 residues.

The chain couples TRBV6-6 to TRBJ2-1, with no clear D. Looked up from germline, CDR1 is MNHNY and CDR2 is SVGAGI (reference sequence). This CDR3 spans 12 amino acids. Trimming stripped 6 bases from V and 7 bases from J, with 10 bases between. As DNA, the CDR3 is TGTGCCAGCAGGCTGGGGTGGAATGAGCAGTTCTTC. Translating it yields CASRLGWNEQFF.

This clonotype has just a few counts. The gene calls are TRBV5-1 and TRBJ2-1; D is uncertain. V was pared by 0 bases and J by 9 bases, with 13 bases between. This CDR3 contains 14 residues. The V gene's germline CDR1 is SGHRS and CDR2 YFSETQ. The CDR3 sequence: CASSLGGAASEQFF. The DNA of the CDR3 is TGCGCCAGCAGCTTGGGTGGAGCTGCCAGTGAGCAGTTCTTC.

Many counts were recorded for this clonotype. The chain carries TRBV29-1 and TRBJ1-1, with TRBD1 identical over 10 bases. CDR3 length: 15 residues. Germline CDR1 and CDR2: SQVTM and ANQGSEA. J gave up 1 base and V 8 bases, and 10 bases lay outside the gene matches. The CDR3 protein is CSSRDRGRGNTEAFF. The CDR3 DNA follows: TGCAGCTCGCGAGACAGGGGGCGCGGGAACACTGAAGCTTTCTTT. The whole variable domain, remainder taken from reference TRBV29-1 and TRBJ1-1, is SAVISQKPSRDICQRGTSLTIQCQVDSQVTMMFWYRQQPGQSLTLIATANQGSEATYESGFVIDKFPISRPNLTFSTLTVSNMSPEDSSIYLCSSRDRGRGNTEAFFGQGTRLTVV.

At least ten counts were recorded for this clonotype. The V gene is TRBV7-3, the J gene TRBJ2-7; possibly TRBD1 or TRBD2 for D (6 bases each). The CDR3 is 13 amino acids. The germline CDR1 and CDR2 sequences are SGHTA and FQGTGA. V dropped 5 bases and J dropped 6 bases, with 14 bases sitting between them. The CDR3 spells CASSPTGGGEQYF. The CDR3 nucleotides are TGTGCCAGCAGCCCCACCGGAGGGGGCGAGCAGTACTTC.

This clonotype was seen more than once but under ten times. The CDR3 loop reads CASSQRTHNTGELFF. CDR3 bases: TGTGCCAGCAGCCAAAGGACGCACAACACCGGGGAGCTGTTTTTT. The chain recombines TRBV4-2 with TRBJ2-2; D unclear. The germline V and J ends were trimmed by 2 bases and 2 bases, with 9 bases remaining between them. Looked up from germline, CDR1 is LGHNA and CDR2 is YNFKEQ. CDR3 length: 15 amino acids.

The V and J genes are TRBV18 and TRBJ2-3, with TRBD2 identical over 8 bases. The CDR3 loop spans 17 amino acids. Trimming cost V 0 bases and J 4 bases; bases outside gene matches: 9. The germline V gene has CDR1 KGHSH and CDR2 LQKENI. The DNA for the CDR3 is TGTGCCAGCTCACCACCGAGGCGGGAGGAGAGCCCAGATACGCAGTATTTT. Protein: CASSPPRREESPDTQYF.

This clonotype was detected only a few times. This rearrangement joins TRBV10-3 to TRBJ2-1, with TRBD2 matching over 7 bases. The germline V gene has CDR1 ENHRY and CDR2 SYGVKD. J lost 0 bases, V lost 5 bases, and 1 base had no gene match. The CDR3 contains 14 residues. DNA of the CDR3: TGTGCCATCAGTCCTAGCGGCTCCTACAATGAGCAGTTCTTC. Translated: CAISPSGSYNEQFF.

V is TRBV27 and J is TRBJ1-1; TRBD1 might be the D (5 bases). The CDR3 spans 14 residues. Germline V CDR1 and CDR2: MNHEY, SMNVEV (reference sequence). V dropped 1 base and J dropped 4 bases, with 10 bases sitting between them. The chain's CDR3 is CASSLLGTGTEAFF. The CDR3 bases are TGTGCCAGCAGTTTATTAGGGACGGGCACTGAAGCTTTCTTT.

The chain has TRBV4-3 and TRBJ2-5, with TRBD1 identical over 8 bases. Germline values: CDR1 LGHNA, CDR2 YSLEER. The CDR3 covers 16 residues. The J segment lost 7 bases and the V segment lost 0 bases, leaving 10 bases of the junction unmatched. This CDR3 is CASSQDRAGGTGTQYF. CDR3 nucleotide sequence: TGCGCCAGCAGCCAAGATCGGGCAGGGGGCACGGGGACCCAGTACTTC.